These 8 T cell receptor beta chains share one sample of origin, sequenced in a study of blood T cell repertoires in COVID-19. Data came from immunoSEQ multiplex PCR; TCRdb stores just in-frame clones and leaves some out. The data contain 250,000 or so clones, approximately 92% of them singletons. The material sequenced was peripheral blood. Receptors were obtained from a middle-aged woman who had recovered from COVID-19.

The chain employs TRBV3-1 (or the pseudogene TRBV3-2) and TRBJ2-3; TRBD2 agrees at 9 bases. The CDR3 is 16 amino acids. Trimming at V came to 1 base and at J to 1 base, leaving 3 bases not matched to a gene. The germline gives CDR1 LGHDT, CDR2 YNNKEL (reference sequence). The CDR3 region has the DNA TGTGCCAGCAGCCAAGGCAGCGGGGGGCGCACAGATACGCAGTATTTT. Translating gives CASSQGSGGRTDTQYF.

V is TRBV28 and J is TRBJ2-3, with TRBD1 matching 9 bases. Germline V gene data show CDR1 as MDHEN and CDR2 as SYDVKM. V was pared by 3 bases and J by 4 bases, with 5 bases of the junction left unmatched. The CDR3 has 15 residues. The CDR3 bases are TGTGCCAGCAGTTTGGTCACAGGGGGCGCAGATACGCAGTATTTT. Residues: CASSLVTGGADTQYF.

This clone was counted between two and nine times. The chain recombines TRBV5-5 with TRBJ1-5; D gene unclear. The V end was cut by 2 bases, the J end by 0 bases, with 6 bases between. CDR3 size: 14 residues. Germline loops: CDR1 SGHKS, CDR2 YYEKEE (reference sequence). CDR3 amino acids: CASSLYSSNQPQHF. The CDR3, as DNA: TGTGCCAGCAGCTTATACAGTAGCAATCAGCCCCAGCATTTT.

The CDR3: CASSIGGTGVRETQYF. The CDR3 nucleotides read TGTGCCAGTAGTATAGGGGGGACAGGGGTCCGAGAGACCCAGTACTTC. The chain is built from TRBV19 and TRBJ2-5; 10 nucleotides match TRBD1. Looked up from germline, CDR1 is LNHDA and CDR2 is SQIVND (reference sequence). This CDR3 region has 16 residues. Unmatched junction bases numbered 6, after V lost 1 base and J lost 4 bases.

The chain joins TRBV7-2 to TRBJ2-3; TRBD2 aligns across 15 bases. This CDR3 is built from 16 residues. J lost 4 bases, V lost 3 bases, and 2 bases had no gene match. Germline CDR1 is SGHTA and CDR2 is FQGNSA. The CDR3 nucleotides read TGTGCCAGCAGCTTTGGACTAGCGGGAGGGGCAGATACGCAGTATTTT. Protein: CASSFGLAGGADTQYF.

The chain joins TRBV28 to TRBJ1-6; D perhaps matches TRBD1 (6 bases). Trimming cost V 7 bases and J 9 bases, with 16 bases left between them. Germline values: CDR1 MDHEN, CDR2 SYDVKM. The CDR3 is 14 amino acids. Here the CDR3 reads CASNPATGSSPLHF. In DNA, the CDR3 is TGTGCCAGCAATCCGGCAACAGGGAGTTCACCCCTCCACTTT.

This clone has only one observation. The rearrangement links TRBV5-1 to TRBJ2-2; a weak D match, TRBD2 (6 bases). V was shortened by 2 bases and J by 7 bases, with 12 bases between the two germline ends. Germline CDR1 reads SGHRS; CDR2 reads YFSETQ. This CDR3 is built from 14 residues. CDR3 loop: CASSLRLGSGELFF. DNA for the CDR3: TGCGCCAGCAGCTTACGACTAGGAAGCGGGGAGCTGTTTTTT. The full variable domain, completed using reference TRBV5-1 and TRBJ2-2, is KAGVTQTPRYLIKTRGQQVTLSCSPISGHRSVSWYQQTPGQGLQFLFEYFSETQRNKGNFPGRFSGRQFSNSRSEMNVSTLELGDSALYLCASSLRLGSGELFFGEGSRLTVL.

The chain couples TRBV10-2 to TRBJ1-5; 10 bases agree with TRBD1. CDR1 and CDR2 (germline): WSHSY, SAAADI. V was pared by 3 bases and J by 7 bases, with 3 bases of the junction left unmatched. The length of the CDR3 is 14 residues. The CDR3 is CASSEGQGEQPQHF. CDR3 nucleotides: TGCGCCAGCAGTGAAGGACAGGGGGAGCAGCCCCAGCATTTT.